The present T cell receptor (beta chain) was sequenced within a study of PD-1 blockade in classical Hodgkin lymphoma. Each patient's relapse followed autologous stem cell transplantation, and brentuximab vedotin exposure varied. Complete response, partial response or progressive disease were the best responses. Notes on the study in general: Exclusion was the outcome for patients who began nivolumab under 1 year after ASCT. Newly diagnosed patients were reported to exhibit reduced baseline TCR diversity relative to healthy donors.

This clone was detected only a few times. No antigen is known for it. The CDR3 consists of 13 residues. V was trimmed by 3 bases and J by 1 base, leaving 6 bases between them. Germline V gives CDR1 SGHAT, CDR2 FQNNGV. Repertoires were generated with immunoSEQ multiplex PCR, while TCRdb's copy carries only in-frame clones and drops some. The repertoire consists of approximately 60,000 clones, with 70% to 90% occurring once and the leading ten covering around 13%. The source of this sequence is a human donor with classical Hodgkin lymphoma. This rearrangement joins TRBV11-2 to TRBJ1-2; D uncertain. The sequencing here drew on peripheral blood mononuclear cells (PBMCs), taken at baseline. CDR3: CASSFSGNYGYTF. The CDR3 bases are TGTGCCAGCAGCTTTTCCGGTAACTATGGCTACACCTTC.